The 21 T cell receptor beta chains presented below share a single source sample, sequenced in a study of OX40 agonist ivuxolimab in advanced cancers. Library preparation was by the immunoSEQ multiplex PCR assay. TCRdb retrieved this table from immuneACCESS and kept in-frame rearrangements only. Not all clones are present; in checked studies, unresolved V genes account for under half, and no reason is known for the remainder. The sample table lists about 39,000 clones, 75% to 85% of them with a count of one. Around 2.5% of the sample comes from the top ten. The sequenced sample was CD4+ or CD8+ T cells sorted from blood, obtained in a trial of the OX40 agonist ivuxolimab. These receptors all come from an adult with an advanced solid tumor such as melanoma, head and neck, liver or kidney cancer.

V gene TRBV10-3 combines with J gene TRBJ2-5; 7 bases fit TRBD1. Germline V gene data show CDR1 as ENHRY and CDR2 as SYGVKD. The CDR3 totals 16 residues. V dropped 3 bases and J dropped 3; count of bases not matched to a gene: 10. In DNA, the CDR3 is TGTGCCATCAGTGATTCGAAGGGGGCGCCGGAAGAGACCCAGTACTTC. Translating gives CAISDSKGAPEETQYF.

This clone was seen more than once but under ten times. V usage is TRBV14 and J usage is TRBJ2-4; 10 bases fit TRBD1. This CDR3 has 18 residues. After removal of 4 bases from V and 0 bases from J, the junction contained 9 bases not matched to a gene. The germline gives CDR1 SGHDN, CDR2 FVKESK. The CDR3 region has the DNA TGTGCCAGCAGCCCTCGGACAGGGGGGAGGTTAGCCAAAAACATTCAGTACTTC. Translating it yields CASSPRTGGRLAKNIQYF.

The CDR3 is CASSPSPRTDTQYF. For the CDR3, the DNA is TGTGCCAGCTCACCGTCCCCCCGCACAGATACGCAGTATTTT. The rearrangement uses TRBV18 and TRBJ2-3; D remains ambiguous. Germline V gene lookup returns CDR1 KGHSH and CDR2 LQKENI. This CDR3 has 14 amino acids. V was pared by 3 bases and J by 1 base, with 8 bases between.

The chain combines TRBV2 with TRBJ1-1; the D is unclear. V was pared by 11 bases and J by 7 bases, with 17 bases between. CDR1 is SNHLY and CDR2 is FYNNEI in the germline V gene. CDR3 length: 12 amino acids. CDR3 sequence: CAGSSEAYEAFF. The CDR3 nucleotides are TGTGCCGGATCCTCCGAGGCCTATGAAGCTTTCTTT.

The rearrangement uses TRBV19 and TRBJ2-2, with D possibly called TRBD1 or TRBD2 (6 bases each). Trimming left V 9 bases short and J 4 bases short, with 18 bases between. Germline CDR1 is LNHDA and CDR2 is SQIVND (reference sequence). The CDR3 loop spans 15 amino acids. CDR3 protein: CASTPMGGFTGELFF. For the CDR3, the DNA is TGTGCCAGCACCCCAATGGGGGGCTTCACCGGGGAGCTGTTTTTT.

This chain uses TRBV2 with TRBJ1-2; possible D gene TRBD1, 6 bases. Germline-derived CDR1 and CDR2 are SNHLY and FYNNEI. Deletions cut 6 bases from V and 3 bases from J, with 11 bases between. The CDR3 consists of 13 residues. In nucleotides, the CDR3 is TGTGCCAGCAGGAGGGACAAAGACTATGGCTACACCTTC. This encodes CASRRDKDYGYTF.

The rearrangement joins TRBV9 to TRBJ1-2; TRBD1 agrees at 7 bases. The CDR3 spans 12 residues. J gave up 12 bases and V 2 bases, and 7 bases lay outside the gene matches. The germline V gene has CDR1 SGDLS and CDR2 YYNGEE. The CDR3 loop reads CASSVYTGVDTF. CDR3 in DNA: TGTGCCAGCAGCGTGTACACAGGGGTTGACACCTTC.

The V call is TRBV5-4, the J call TRBJ1-3; D might be TRBD1 (6 bases). The germline CDR1 and CDR2 sequences are SGHNT and YYREEE (reference sequence). This CDR3 has 16 amino acids. V gave up 4 bases and J gave up 3 bases, with 17 bases separating them. CDR3 residues: CASSPSARGRGNTIYF. DNA for the CDR3: TGTGCCAGCAGCCCCTCCGCCCGGGGGCGTGGAAACACCATATATTTT. The variable domain in full, with the rest retrieved from reference TRBV5-4 and TRBJ1-3, is ETGVTQSPTHLIKTRGQQVTLRCSSQSGHNTVSWYQQALGQGPQFIFQYYREEENGRGNFPPRFSGLQFPNYSSELNVNALELDDSALYLCASSPSARGRGNTIYFGEGSWLTVV.

V gene TRBV7-2 combines with J gene TRBJ2-3; TRBD2 agrees at 14 bases. The V gene end was trimmed by 1 base and the J gene end by 3 bases; junction bases not matched to a gene: 6. The CDR3 length is 18 residues. The germline CDR1 and CDR2 sequences are SGHTA and FQGNSA. The CDR3 here is CASSLERTSGRFTDTQYF. The CDR3 region has the DNA TGTGCCAGCAGCTTAGAACGGACTAGCGGGAGGTTTACAGATACGCAGTATTTT.

Only a few counts were recorded for this clone. The chain uses TRBV5-1 and TRBJ2-3; possibly TRBD2 for D (6 bases). Germline values: CDR1 SGHRS, CDR2 YFSETQ. The ends were cut back, 5 bases at V and 0 bases at J, with 10 bases in the middle. CDR3 length equals 14 residues. The CDR3 loop is CASRSSDSTDTQYF. The DNA of the CDR3 is TGCGCCAGCAGATCTAGCGACAGCACAGATACGCAGTATTTT.

V gene TRBV29-1 combines with J gene TRBJ2-3, with D possibly being TRBD1 or TRBD2 (6 bases each). This CDR3 is 13 amino acids long. Germline V gene data show CDR1 as SQVTM and CDR2 as ANQGSEA. The chain's CDR3 is CGLGAGSTDTQYF. For the CDR3, the DNA is TGCGGGTTGGGGGCGGGAAGCACAGATACGCAGTATTTT.

V gene TRBV11-3 combines with J gene TRBJ2-7; 7 nucleotides match TRBD1. Unmatched junction bases numbered 8, after V lost 6 bases and J lost 3 bases. Germline V gives CDR1 SGHNT, CDR2 YENEEA. The CDR3 runs to 14 residues. CDR3 protein: CASSPWGTVYEQYF. DNA of the CDR3: TGTGCCAGCAGTCCATGGGGGACAGTCTACGAGCAGTACTTC.

Only a few counts were recorded for this clone. J is TRBJ1-1 and V is TRBV2; TRBD1 agrees at 8 bases. The V gene's germline CDR1 is SNHLY and CDR2 FYNNEI. V lost 7 bases, J lost 0 bases, and 10 bases stayed unmatched. The CDR3 has 16 amino acids. CDR3 DNA: TGTGCCAGCATCCTCCGACAGGGGCGAATGAACACTGAAGCTTTCTTT. It specifies CASILRQGRMNTEAFF.

The gene calls are TRBV6-5 and TRBJ2-1, with TRBD2 identical over 8 bases. The CDR3 loop spans 16 amino acids. The junction had 4 bases not matched to a gene; V was cut back by 2 bases and J by 1 base. CDR1 is MNHEY, CDR2 SVGAGI, per germline. CDR3: CASSYMAGGSYNEQFF. In DNA, the CDR3 is TGTGCCAGCAGTTACATGGCGGGAGGTTCCTACAATGAGCAGTTCTTC.

On this clone: Other DNA sequences of this sample code for an identical CDR3. V is TRBV7-9 and J is TRBJ1-3, with D hard to call. V was cut by 5 bases and J by 4 bases, with 6 bases left in between. Per the germline V gene, CDR1 is SEHNR and CDR2 is FQNEAQ (reference sequence). CDR3 length equals 12 residues. CDR3 region: CASSPQGNTIYF. The CDR3 bases are TGTGCCAGCAGCCCGCAGGGAAACACCATATATTTT.

The chain has TRBV11-1 and TRBJ2-5; D is unclear. The CDR3 has 11 residues. V lost 2 bases to trimming and J lost 5 bases, with 3 bases between them. Germline V gene sequence: CDR1 SGHAT, CDR2 FQDESV (reference sequence). The DNA of the CDR3 is TGTGCCAGCAGCTTAACGGAGACCCAGTACTTC. This encodes CASSLTETQYF. Filled out from reference TRBV11-1 and TRBJ2-5, the complete variable domain reads EAEVAQSPRYKITEKSQAVAFWCDPISGHATLYWYRQILGQGPELLVQFQDESVVDDSQLPKDRFSAERLKGVDSTLKIQPAELGDSAMYLCASSLTETQYFGPGTRLLVL.

The chain has TRBV7-9 and TRBJ2-3; TRBD2 is a possible D gene (5 bases). V was shortened by 5 bases and J by 0 bases, with 9 bases between the two germline ends. Germline-derived CDR1 and CDR2 are SEHNR and FQNEAQ (reference sequence). This CDR3 has 14 amino acids. This CDR3 reads CASSPGSSTDTQYF. The CDR3 region has the DNA TGTGCCAGCAGCCCGGGGTCTAGCACAGATACGCAGTATTTT.

The gene calls are TRBV4-1 and TRBJ2-7; 11 bases map to TRBD1. The CDR3 is 15 amino acids. The V gene end was trimmed by 5 bases and the J gene end by 2 bases; junction bases not matched to a gene: 5. Germline V CDR1 and CDR2: MGHRA, YSYEKL. The CDR3 here is CASSYRTGGPYEQYV. The CDR3 coding sequence is TGCGCCAGCAGCTATCGGACAGGGGGCCCCTACGAGCAGTACGTC.

The chain uses TRBV7-9 and TRBJ2-3; TRBD2 matches at 12 bases. V lost 6 bases and J lost 4; bases outside the gene matches: 17. Looked up from germline, CDR1 is SEHNR and CDR2 is FQNEAQ (reference sequence). This CDR3 has 19 amino acids. The DNA of the CDR3 is TGTGCCAGCAGGGGAGGACTAGCGGGATCTTCGGGCGGCTCAGATACGCAGTATTTT. This translates into CASRGGLAGSSGGSDTQYF.

J is TRBJ2-1 and V is TRBV11-3; TRBD1 matches 9 bases. CDR1 and CDR2 (germline): SGHNT, YENEEA. This CDR3 is 13 amino acids long. V gave up 5 bases and J gave up 4 bases; unmatched junction bases: 0. CDR3 sequence reads: CASSGTGYNEQFF. DNA of the CDR3: TGTGCCAGCAGCGGGACAGGGTACAATGAGCAGTTCTTC. The variable domain in full, with the rest retrieved from reference TRBV11-3 and TRBJ2-1, is EAGVVQSPRYKIIEKKQPVAFWCNPISGHNTLYWYLQNLGQGPELLIRYENEEAVDDSQLPKDRFSAERLKGVDSTLKIQPAELGDSAVYLCASSGTGYNEQFFGPGTRLTVL.

This clone has more than one count but fewer than ten. V and J are TRBV11-1 and TRBJ1-1; no reliable D call. Trimming removed 1 base from V and 5 bases from J, with 8 bases in between. The germline gives CDR1 SGHAT, CDR2 FQDESV (reference sequence). The CDR3 extends over 13 amino acids. CDR3 residues: CASSLGQVTEAFF. The CDR3 DNA reads TGTGCCAGCAGCTTAGGACAAGTAACTGAAGCTTTCTTT.